This T cell receptor (beta chain) was found in a study of T cells in Graves' hyperthyroidism and ophthalmopathy. TCR beta CDR3 region amplification was performed from RNA transcripts. RT-PCR in the first round (using the HTBI primer set) targeted the TCR CDR3. TCRdb reprocessed the multiplex PCR reads via MiXCR and lists one record per CDR3 protein. The sample contains roughly 350,000 distinct CDR3 sequences, approximately 14% of which appear only once. The germline gives CDR1 SGHRS, CDR2 YFSETQ. The length of the CDR3 is 14 residues. V lost 7 bases and J lost 2; bases outside the gene matches: 7. This receptor was taken from a woman aged 30 to 39 with Graves' ophthalmopathy. The sequencing sample was made of blood. This sequence joins TRBV5-1 and TRBJ2-5, with TRBD2 identical over 8 bases. CDR3 amino acids: CASGRGGIQETQYF. The CDR3 DNA reads as TGCGCCAGCGGCCGGGGGGGGATTCAAGAGACCCAGTACTTC.